The count of the clone carrying this TCR beta chain is one. The same CDR3 also results from other DNA sequences found in this sample. Germline assignment: CDR1 MDHEN and CDR2 SYDVKM. The CDR3 spans 11 residues. V lost 2 bases, J lost 8 bases, and 3 bases lay in between. This entry belongs to a study of blood T cell repertoires in COVID-19. TCRdb keeps only in-frame clones here, not all; method: immunoSEQ multiplex PCR. The table records 200,000 to 250,000 clones, 75% to 85% of them present only once. J is TRBJ1-4 and V is TRBV28; no clear D. Sequencing was performed on peripheral blood. This TCR derives from a human donor in a cohort sampled during active COVID-19. DNA for the CDR3: TGTGCCAGCAGTTTACAAGAAAAACTGTTTTTT. It encodes CASSLQEKLFF. Together with reference TRBV28 and TRBJ1-4, the CDR3 gives the full variable domain: DVKVTQSSRYLVKRTGEKVFLECVQDMDHENMFWYRQDPGLGLRLIYFSYDVKMKEKGDIPEGYSVSREKKERFSLILESASTNQTSMYLCASSLQEKLFFGSGTQLSVL.